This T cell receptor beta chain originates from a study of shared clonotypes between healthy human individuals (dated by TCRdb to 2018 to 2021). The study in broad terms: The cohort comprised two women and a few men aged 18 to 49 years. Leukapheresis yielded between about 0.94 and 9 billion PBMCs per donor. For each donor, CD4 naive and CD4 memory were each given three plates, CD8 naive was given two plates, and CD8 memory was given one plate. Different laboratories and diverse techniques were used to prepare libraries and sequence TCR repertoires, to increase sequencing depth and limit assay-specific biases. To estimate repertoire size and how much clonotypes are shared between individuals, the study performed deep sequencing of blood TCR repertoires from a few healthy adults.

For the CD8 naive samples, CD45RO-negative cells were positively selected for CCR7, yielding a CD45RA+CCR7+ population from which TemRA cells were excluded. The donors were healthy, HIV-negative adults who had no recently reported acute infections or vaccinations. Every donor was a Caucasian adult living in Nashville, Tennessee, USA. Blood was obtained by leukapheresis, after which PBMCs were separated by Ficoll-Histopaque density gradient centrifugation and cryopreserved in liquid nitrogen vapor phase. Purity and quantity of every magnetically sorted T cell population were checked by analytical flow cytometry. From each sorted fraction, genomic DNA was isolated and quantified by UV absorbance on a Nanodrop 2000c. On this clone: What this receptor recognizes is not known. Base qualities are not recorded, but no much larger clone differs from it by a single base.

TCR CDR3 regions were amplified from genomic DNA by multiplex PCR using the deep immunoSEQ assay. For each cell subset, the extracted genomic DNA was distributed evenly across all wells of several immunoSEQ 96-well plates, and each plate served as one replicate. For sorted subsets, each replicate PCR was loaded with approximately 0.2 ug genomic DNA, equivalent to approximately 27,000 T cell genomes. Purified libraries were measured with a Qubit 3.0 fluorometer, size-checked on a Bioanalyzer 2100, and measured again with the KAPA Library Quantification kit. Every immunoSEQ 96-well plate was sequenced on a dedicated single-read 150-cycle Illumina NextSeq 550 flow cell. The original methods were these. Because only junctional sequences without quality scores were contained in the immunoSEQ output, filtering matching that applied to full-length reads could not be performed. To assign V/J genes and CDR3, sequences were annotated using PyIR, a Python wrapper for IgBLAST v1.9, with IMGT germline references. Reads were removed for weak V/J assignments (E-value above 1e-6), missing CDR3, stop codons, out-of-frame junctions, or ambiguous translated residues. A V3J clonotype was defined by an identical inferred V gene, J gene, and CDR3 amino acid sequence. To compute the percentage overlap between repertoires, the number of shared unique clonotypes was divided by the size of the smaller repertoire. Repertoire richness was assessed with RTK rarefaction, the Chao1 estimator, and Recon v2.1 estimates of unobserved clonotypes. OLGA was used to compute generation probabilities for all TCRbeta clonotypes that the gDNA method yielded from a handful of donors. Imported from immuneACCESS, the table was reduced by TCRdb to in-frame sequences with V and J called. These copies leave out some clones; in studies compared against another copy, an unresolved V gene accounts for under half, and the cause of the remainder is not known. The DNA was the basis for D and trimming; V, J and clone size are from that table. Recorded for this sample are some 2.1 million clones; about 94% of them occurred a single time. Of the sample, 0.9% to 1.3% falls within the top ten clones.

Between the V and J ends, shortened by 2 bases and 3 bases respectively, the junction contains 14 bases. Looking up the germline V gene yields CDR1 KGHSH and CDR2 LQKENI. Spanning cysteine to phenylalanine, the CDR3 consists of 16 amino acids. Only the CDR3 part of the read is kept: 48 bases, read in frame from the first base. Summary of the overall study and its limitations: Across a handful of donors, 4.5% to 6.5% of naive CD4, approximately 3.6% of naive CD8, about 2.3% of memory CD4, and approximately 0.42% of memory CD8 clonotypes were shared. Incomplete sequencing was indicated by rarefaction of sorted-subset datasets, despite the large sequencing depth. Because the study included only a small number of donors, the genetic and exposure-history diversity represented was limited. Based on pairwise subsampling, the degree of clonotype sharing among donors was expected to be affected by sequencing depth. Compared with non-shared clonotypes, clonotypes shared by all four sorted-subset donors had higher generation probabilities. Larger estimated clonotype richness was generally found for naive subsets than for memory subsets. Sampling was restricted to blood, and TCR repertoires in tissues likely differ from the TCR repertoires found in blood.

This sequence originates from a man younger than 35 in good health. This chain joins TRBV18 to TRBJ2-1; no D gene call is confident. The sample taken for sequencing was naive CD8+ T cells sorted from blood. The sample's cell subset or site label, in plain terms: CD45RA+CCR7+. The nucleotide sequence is TGTGCCAGCTCACCAATGAGCGCGGAATACTACAATGAGCAGTTCTTC. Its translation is CASSPMSAEYYNEQFF.